This paragraph covers one T cell receptor beta chain sequence. The antigen is undetermined. The sample comes from a study of cytomegalovirus exposure and HLA in healthy donors. About the research overall: Assignment to the Caucasian-associated ancestry cluster applied to less than 85% of the approximately 360 genotyped donors. Points from the study as a whole: Most TCRs appeared rarely, but some public TCRs recurred in many donors. In a later analysis, V- and J-gene trimming of beta chains associated with a DCLRE1C missense variant, replicated independently.

The PCR was carried out with 60 Vbeta primers and 13 Jbeta primers. Data came from immunoSEQ multiplex PCR; TCRdb stores just in-frame clones and leaves some out. The sample carries fewer than 200,000 clones, 82% recorded once. The V end lost 7 bases, the J end lost 4 bases, and 23 bases lay between the germline ends. The CDR3 contains 16 residues. CDR1 is SGDLS and CDR2 is YYNGEE in the germline V gene. The chain recombines TRBV9 with TRBJ1-1; possibly TRBD1 for D (6 bases). The receptor was isolated from a girl between 10 and 17 years old in good health and CMV-seropositive. Specimen: PBMCs. The CDR3 reads CASSLNREPVVTEAFF. The CDR3 coding sequence is TGTGCCAGCTCGTTAAACAGGGAACCGGTTGTCACTGAAGCTTTCTTT.